These 7 T cell receptor beta chains were sequenced from one sample in a study of human T cells and chemical hapten exposure (dated by TCRdb to the early 2020s). Library preparation attached unique molecular identifiers to individual cDNA molecules for quantitative, reproducible TCR counting. Starting from the raw public reads, TCRdb applied fastp trimming at Q25, assembled clones with MiXCR and retained in-frame beta chains. Rows matching on CDR3 protein sequence are summarized as one entry with the most common DNA and genes. The table for this sample lists about 120,000 distinct CDR3 sequences; 8% to 9.5% of them were counted only once. The ten most abundant clones make up around 1.4% of the sample. Total RNA was isolated from unfractionated whole blood collected in Tempus Blood RNA tubes. Sequencing input: whole blood. These receptors were taken from a human donor in good health. Some clones in this sample may be carry-over from other donors' samples. Donor details come from another sample of the same person, matched by shared clones.

At least ten counts were recorded for this clonotype. Relative to the germline gene, one junction end is altered; a read error may explain this. This rearrangement joins TRBV27 to TRBJ2-3; D unclear. CDR1 and CDR2 (germline): MNHEY, SMNVEV (reference sequence). This CDR3 region has 14 residues. The CDR3 is CATSPEPSTDTQYF. In DNA form, the CDR3 reads TGTGCCACCAGTCCGGAACCTAGCACAGATACGCAGTATTTT.

This clonotype was observed many times. The chain combines TRBV6-5 with TRBJ1-1; D is undetermined. The length of the CDR3 is 13 residues. The germline CDR1 and CDR2 sequences are MNHEY and SVGAGI. Trimming took 6 bases from V and 8 from J, leaving 16 bases between them. CDR3 sequence: CASSPWEPAEAFF. For the CDR3, the DNA is TGTGCCAGCAGCCCTTGGGAGCCGGCCGAAGCTTTCTTT.

The chain combines TRBV7-9 with TRBJ1-1; maybe TRBD1 (5 bases). Germline loops: CDR1 SEHNR, CDR2 FQNEAQ (reference sequence). V lost 3 bases to trimming and J lost 0 bases, with 14 bases between them. The CDR3 loop spans 16 amino acids. The chain's CDR3 is CASSLPTQDLNTEAFF. CDR3 DNA sequence: TGTGCCAGCAGCTTGCCAACACAGGATTTGAACACTGAAGCTTTCTTT.

Ten or more counts support this clonotype. This chain connects TRBV4-2 to TRBJ2-7, with 10 bases that match TRBD2. V was clipped by 1 base and J by 4 bases; unmatched bases: 4. This CDR3 has 15 residues. From germline, CDR1 is LGHNA and CDR2 YNFKEQ. In DNA, the CDR3 is TGTGCCAGCAGCCAAGGGTTAGCGGGAGGTTACGAGCAGTACTTC. This sequence encodes CASSQGLAGGYEQYF.

The V and J genes are TRBV10-3 and TRBJ1-1, with TRBD1 as a possible D gene (5 bases). V was cut by 6 bases and J by 1 base, with 15 bases left in between. Germline loops: CDR1 ENHRY, CDR2 SYGVKD. This CDR3 spans 15 amino acids. The DNA for the CDR3 is TGTGCCATCAGCGGGACCGGGATCACGAACACTGAAGCTTTCTTT. Its translation is CAISGTGITNTEAFF.

V gene TRBV7-3 combines with J gene TRBJ2-3; TRBD1 matches 9 bases. The CDR3 has 14 residues. V trimming: 6 bases; J trimming: 3 bases; junction bases outside the gene matches: 4. Germline CDR1 reads SGHTA; CDR2 reads FQGTGA. As DNA, the CDR3 is TGTGCCAGCAGTCGACAGGGGGTAACAGATACGCAGTATTTT. It encodes CASSRQGVTDTQYF.

V and J are TRBV11-2 and TRBJ2-1, with 10 bases lining up with TRBD2. This CDR3 has 14 amino acids. Looked up from germline, CDR1 is SGHAT and CDR2 is FQNNGV. After removal of 5 bases from V and 7 bases from J, the junction contained 5 bases not matched to a gene. CDR3 protein: CASSPGLAANEQFF. The CDR3 nucleotides are TGTGCCAGCAGCCCAGGACTAGCGGCGAATGAGCAGTTCTTC.